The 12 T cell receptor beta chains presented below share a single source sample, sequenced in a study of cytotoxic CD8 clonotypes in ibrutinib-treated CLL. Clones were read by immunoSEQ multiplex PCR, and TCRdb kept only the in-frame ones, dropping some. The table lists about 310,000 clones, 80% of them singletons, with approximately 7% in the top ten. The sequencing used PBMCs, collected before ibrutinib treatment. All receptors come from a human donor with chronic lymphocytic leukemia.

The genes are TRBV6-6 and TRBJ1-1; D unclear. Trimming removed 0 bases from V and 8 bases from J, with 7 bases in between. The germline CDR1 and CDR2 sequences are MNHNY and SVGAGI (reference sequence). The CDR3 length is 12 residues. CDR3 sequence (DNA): TGTGCCAGCAGTTACTCAGGCTTCGAAGCTTTCTTT. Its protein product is CASSYSGFEAFF.

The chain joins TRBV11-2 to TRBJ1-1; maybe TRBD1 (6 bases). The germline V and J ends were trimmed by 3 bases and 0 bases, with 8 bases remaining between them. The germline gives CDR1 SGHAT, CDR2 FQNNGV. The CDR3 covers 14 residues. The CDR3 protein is CASSLGALNTEAFF. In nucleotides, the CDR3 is TGTGCCAGCAGCTTGGGGGCCCTGAACACTGAAGCTTTCTTT. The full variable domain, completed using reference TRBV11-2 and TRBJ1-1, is EAGVAQSPRYKIIEKRQSVAFWCNPISGHATLYWYQQILGQGPKLLIQFQNNGVVDDSQLPKDRFSAERLKGVDSTLKIQPAKLEDSAVYLCASSLGALNTEAFFGQGTRLTVV.

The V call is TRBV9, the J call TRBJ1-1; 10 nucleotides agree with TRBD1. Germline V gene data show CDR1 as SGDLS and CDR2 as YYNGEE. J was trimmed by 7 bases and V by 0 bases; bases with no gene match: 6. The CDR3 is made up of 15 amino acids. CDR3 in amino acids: CASSVGTGTGVEAFF. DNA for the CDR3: TGTGCCAGCAGCGTAGGGACCGGGACAGGGGTTGAAGCTTTCTTT.

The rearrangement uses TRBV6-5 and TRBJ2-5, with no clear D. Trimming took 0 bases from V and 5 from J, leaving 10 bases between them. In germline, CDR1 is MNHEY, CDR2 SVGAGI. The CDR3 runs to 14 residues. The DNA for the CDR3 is TGTGCCAGCAGTTACTCGATAGGGTGGGAGACCCAGTACTTC. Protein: CASSYSIGWETQYF.

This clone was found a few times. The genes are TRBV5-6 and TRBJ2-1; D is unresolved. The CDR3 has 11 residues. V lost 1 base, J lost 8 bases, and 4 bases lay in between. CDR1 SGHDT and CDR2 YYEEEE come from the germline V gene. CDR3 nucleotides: TGTGCCAGCAGCTTGTTCGATGAGCAGTTCTTC. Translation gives CASSLFDEQFF.

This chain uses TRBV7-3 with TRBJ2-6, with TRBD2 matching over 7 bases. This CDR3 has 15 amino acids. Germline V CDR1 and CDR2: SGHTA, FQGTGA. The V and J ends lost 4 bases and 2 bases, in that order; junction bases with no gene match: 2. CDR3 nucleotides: TGTGCCAGCAGCTCCGGACTAGCTGGGGCCAACGTCCTGACTTTC. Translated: CASSSGLAGANVLTF. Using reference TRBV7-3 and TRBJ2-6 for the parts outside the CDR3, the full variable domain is GAGVSQTPSNKVTEKGKYVELRCDPISGHTALYWYRQSLGQGPEFLIYFQGTGAADDSGLPNDRFFAVRPEGSVSTLKIQRTERGDSAVYLCASSSGLAGANVLTFGAGSRLTVL.

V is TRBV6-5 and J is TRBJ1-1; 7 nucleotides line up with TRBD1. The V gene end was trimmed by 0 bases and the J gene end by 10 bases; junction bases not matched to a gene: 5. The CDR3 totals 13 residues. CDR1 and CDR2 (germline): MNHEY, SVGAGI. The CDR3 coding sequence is TGTGCCAGCAGTTACTCGACAGGGCGAGCAGCTTTCTTT. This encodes CASSYSTGRAAFF.

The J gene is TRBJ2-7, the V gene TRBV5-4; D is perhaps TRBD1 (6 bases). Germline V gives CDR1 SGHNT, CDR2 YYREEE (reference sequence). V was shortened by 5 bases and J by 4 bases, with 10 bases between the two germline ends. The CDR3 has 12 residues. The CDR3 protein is CASRGTYYEQYF. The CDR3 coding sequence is TGTGCCAGCAGGGGGACATATTACGAGCAGTACTTC.

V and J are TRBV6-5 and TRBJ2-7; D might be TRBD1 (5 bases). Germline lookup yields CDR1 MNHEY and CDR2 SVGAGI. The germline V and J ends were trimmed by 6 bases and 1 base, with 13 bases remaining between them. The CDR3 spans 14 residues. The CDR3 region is CASRQSGASYEQYF. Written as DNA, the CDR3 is TGTGCCAGCAGGCAAAGTGGGGCATCCTACGAGCAGTACTTC.

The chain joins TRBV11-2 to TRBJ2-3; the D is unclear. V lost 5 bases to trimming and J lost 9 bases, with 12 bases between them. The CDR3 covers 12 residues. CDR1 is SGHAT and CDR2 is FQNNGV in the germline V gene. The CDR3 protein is CASSQQESTQYF. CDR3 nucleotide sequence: TGTGCCAGCAGCCAGCAGGAGTCCACGCAGTATTTT.

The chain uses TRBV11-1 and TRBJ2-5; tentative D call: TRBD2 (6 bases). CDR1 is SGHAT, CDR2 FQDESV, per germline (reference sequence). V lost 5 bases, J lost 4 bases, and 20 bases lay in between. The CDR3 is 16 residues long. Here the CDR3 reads CASSGRDLTSTETQYF. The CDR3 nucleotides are TGTGCCAGCAGCGGCCGGGATCTAACTAGCACAGAGACCCAGTACTTC.

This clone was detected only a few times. CDR3 DNA: TGTGCCAGCAGCTTGTTAAGCGTGAGCGCTGAAGCTTTCTTT. Translating gives CASSLLSVSAEAFF. V and J are TRBV5-6 and TRBJ1-1; unclear D gene. The CDR3 contains 14 residues. V was trimmed by 1 base and J by 6 bases, leaving 13 bases between them. Germline CDR1 is SGHDT and CDR2 is YYEEEE.